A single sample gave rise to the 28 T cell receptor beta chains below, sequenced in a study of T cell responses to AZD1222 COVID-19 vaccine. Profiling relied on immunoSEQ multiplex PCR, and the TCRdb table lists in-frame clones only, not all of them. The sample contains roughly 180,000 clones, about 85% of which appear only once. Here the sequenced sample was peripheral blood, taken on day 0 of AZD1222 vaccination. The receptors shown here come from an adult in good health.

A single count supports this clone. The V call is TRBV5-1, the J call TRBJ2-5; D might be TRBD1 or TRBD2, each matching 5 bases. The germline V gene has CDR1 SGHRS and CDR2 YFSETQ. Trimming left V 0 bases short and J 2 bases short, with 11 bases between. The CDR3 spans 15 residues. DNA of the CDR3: TGCGCCAGCAGCTTGGAGGGACCTAATCAAGAGACCCAGTACTTC. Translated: CASSLEGPNQETQYF. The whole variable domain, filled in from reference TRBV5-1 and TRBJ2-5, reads KAGVTQTPRYLIKTRGQQVTLSCSPISGHRSVSWYQQTPGQGLQFLFEYFSETQRNKGNFPGRFSGRQFSNSRSEMNVSTLELGDSALYLCASSLEGPNQETQYFGPGTRLLVL.

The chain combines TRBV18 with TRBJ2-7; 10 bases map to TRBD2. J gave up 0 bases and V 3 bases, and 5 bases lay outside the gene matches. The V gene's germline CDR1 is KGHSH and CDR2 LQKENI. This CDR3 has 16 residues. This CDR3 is CASSPLSGRDSYEQYF. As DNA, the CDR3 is TGTGCCAGCTCACCTCTCAGCGGGAGGGACTCCTACGAGCAGTACTTC.

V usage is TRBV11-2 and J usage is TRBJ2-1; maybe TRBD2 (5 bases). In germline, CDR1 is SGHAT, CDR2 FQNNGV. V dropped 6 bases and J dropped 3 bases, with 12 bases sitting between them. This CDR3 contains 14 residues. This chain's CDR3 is CASRSEGVYNEQFF. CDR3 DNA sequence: TGTGCCAGCAGGTCAGAGGGAGTCTACAATGAGCAGTTCTTC.

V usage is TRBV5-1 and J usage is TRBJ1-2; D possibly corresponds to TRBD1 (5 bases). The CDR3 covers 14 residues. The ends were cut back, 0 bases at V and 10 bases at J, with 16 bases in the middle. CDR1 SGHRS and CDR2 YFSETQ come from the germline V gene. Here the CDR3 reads CASSLASAGGDYTF. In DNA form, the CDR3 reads TGCGCCAGCAGCTTGGCCTCGGCCGGGGGGGACTACACCTTC.

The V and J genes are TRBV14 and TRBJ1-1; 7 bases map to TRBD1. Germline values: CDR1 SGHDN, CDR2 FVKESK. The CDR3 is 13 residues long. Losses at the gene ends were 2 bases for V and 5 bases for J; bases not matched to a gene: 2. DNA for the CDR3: TGTGCCAGCAGCCAAACAGGGGTGACTGAAGCTTTCTTT. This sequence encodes CASSQTGVTEAFF.

DNA for the CDR3: TGCAGCGTTGAAGTGGTCCAGGGGGGGGAGCAGTACTTC. This encodes CSVEVVQGGEQYF. The gene calls are TRBV29-1 and TRBJ2-7; D may be TRBD1 or TRBD2 (7 bases each). Trimming removed 1 base at V and 7 bases at J, with 14 bases between. Looked up from germline, CDR1 is SQVTM and CDR2 is ANQGSEA. The CDR3 runs to 13 residues.

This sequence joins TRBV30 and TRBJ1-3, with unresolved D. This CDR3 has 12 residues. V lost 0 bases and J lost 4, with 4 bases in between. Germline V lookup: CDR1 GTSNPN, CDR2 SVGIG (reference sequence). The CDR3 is CAWSVQGNTIYF. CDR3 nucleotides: TGTGCCTGGAGTGTCCAGGGAAACACCATATATTTT.

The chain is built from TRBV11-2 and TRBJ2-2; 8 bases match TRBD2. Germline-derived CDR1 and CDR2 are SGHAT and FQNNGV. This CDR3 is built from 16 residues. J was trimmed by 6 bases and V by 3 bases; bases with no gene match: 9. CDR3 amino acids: CASSFGRASKAGELFF. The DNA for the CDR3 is TGTGCCAGCAGCTTCGGGAGGGCCAGTAAAGCCGGGGAGCTGTTTTTT.

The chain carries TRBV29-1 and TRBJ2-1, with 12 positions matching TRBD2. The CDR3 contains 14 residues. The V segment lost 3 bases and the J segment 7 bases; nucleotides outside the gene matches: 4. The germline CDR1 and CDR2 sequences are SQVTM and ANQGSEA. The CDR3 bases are TGCAGCGTTGACCGACTAGCGGGAGAGAATGAGCAGTTCTTC. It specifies CSVDRLAGENEQFF.

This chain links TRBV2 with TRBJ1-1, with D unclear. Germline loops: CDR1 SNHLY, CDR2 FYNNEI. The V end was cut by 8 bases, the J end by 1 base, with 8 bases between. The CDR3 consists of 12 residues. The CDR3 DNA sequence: TGTGCCAGCGAAGGACCGAACACTGAAGCTTTCTTT. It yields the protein CASEGPNTEAFF.

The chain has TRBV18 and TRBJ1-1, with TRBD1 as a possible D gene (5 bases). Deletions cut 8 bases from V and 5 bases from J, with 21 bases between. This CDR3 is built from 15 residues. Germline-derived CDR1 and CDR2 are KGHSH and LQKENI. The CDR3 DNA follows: TGTGCCAGCGGTGAGCTGGACGGGGGAAGGACTGAAGCTTTCTTT. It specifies CASGELDGGRTEAFF.

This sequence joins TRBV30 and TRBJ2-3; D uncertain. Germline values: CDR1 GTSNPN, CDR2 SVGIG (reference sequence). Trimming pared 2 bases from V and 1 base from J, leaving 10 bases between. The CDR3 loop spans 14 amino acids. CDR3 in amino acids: CAWSHGVGTDTQYF. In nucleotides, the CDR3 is TGTGCCTGGAGTCATGGGGTTGGCACAGATACGCAGTATTTT.

The CDR3 bases are TGCGCCAGCAGCTTGGTTGCCGCCCCTCGCGAGCAGTACTTC. This gives the protein CASSLVAAPREQYF. This chain joins TRBV5-1 and TRBJ2-7; no clear D gene. The CDR3 totals 14 residues. Germline-derived CDR1 and CDR2 are SGHRS and YFSETQ. The V gene lost 0 bases and the J gene lost 6 bases, with 13 bases spanning the gap. The complete variable domain, with remaining parts taken from reference TRBV5-1 and TRBJ2-7, reads KAGVTQTPRYLIKTRGQQVTLSCSPISGHRSVSWYQQTPGQGLQFLFEYFSETQRNKGNFPGRFSGRQFSNSRSEMNVSTLELGDSALYLCASSLVAAPREQYFGPGTRLTVT.

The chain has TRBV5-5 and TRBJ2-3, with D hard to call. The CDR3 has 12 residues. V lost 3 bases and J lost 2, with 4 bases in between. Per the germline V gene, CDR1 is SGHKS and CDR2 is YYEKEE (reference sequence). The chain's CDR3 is CASSSDTDTQYF. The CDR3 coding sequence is TGTGCCAGCAGCTCCGACACAGATACGCAGTATTTT.

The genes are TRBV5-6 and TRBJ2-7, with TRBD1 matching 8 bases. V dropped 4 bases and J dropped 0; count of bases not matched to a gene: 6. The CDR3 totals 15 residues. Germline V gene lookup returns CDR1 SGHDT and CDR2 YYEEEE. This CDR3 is CASSPGDRSSYEQYF. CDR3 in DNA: TGTGCCAGCAGCCCCGGGGACAGGAGCTCCTACGAGCAGTACTTC.

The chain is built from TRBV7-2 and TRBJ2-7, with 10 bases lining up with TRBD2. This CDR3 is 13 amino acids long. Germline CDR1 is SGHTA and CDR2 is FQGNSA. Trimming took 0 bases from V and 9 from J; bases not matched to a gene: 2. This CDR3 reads CASSLAASGGQYF. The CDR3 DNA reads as TGTGCCAGCAGCTTAGCAGCTAGCGGGGGGCAGTACTTC. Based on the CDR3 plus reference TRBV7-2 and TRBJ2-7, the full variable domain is GAGVSQSPSNKVTEKGKDVELRCDPISGHTALYWYRQSLGQGLEFLIYFQGNSAPDKSGLPSDRFSAERTGGSVSTLTIQRTQQEDSAVYLCASSLAASGGQYFGPGTRLTVT.

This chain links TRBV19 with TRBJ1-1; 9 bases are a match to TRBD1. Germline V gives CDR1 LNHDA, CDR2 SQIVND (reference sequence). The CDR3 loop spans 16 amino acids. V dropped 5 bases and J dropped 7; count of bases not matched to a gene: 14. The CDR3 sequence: CASSFRQGERLHEAFF. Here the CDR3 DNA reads TGTGCCAGTAGTTTTCGACAGGGGGAACGCTTGCATGAAGCTTTCTTT. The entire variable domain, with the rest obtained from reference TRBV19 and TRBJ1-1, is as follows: DGGITQSPKYLFRKEGQNVTLSCEQNLNHDAMYWYRQDPGQGLRLIYYSQIVNDFQKGDIAEGYSVSREKKESFPLTVTSAQKNPTAFYLCASSFRQGERLHEAFFGQGTRLTVV.

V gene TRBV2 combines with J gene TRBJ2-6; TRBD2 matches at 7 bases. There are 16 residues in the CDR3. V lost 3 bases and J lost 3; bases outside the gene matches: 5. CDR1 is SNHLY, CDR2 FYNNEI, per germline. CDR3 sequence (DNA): TGTGCCAGCAGTGATGTAGCGGGTGGTGGGGCCAACGTCCTGACTTTC. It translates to CASSDVAGGGANVLTF.

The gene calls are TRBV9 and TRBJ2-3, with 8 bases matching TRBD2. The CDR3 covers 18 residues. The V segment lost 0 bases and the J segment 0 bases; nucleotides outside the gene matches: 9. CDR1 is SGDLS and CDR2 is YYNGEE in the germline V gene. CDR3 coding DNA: TGTGCCAGCAGCGTAGGTGGACTAGCTCCATCTAGCACAGATACGCAGTATTTT. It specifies CASSVGGLAPSSTDTQYF. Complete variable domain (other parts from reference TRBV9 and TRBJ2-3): DSGVTQTPKHLITATGQRVTLRCSPRSGDLSVYWYQQSLDQGLQFLIQYYNGEERAKGNILERFSAQQFPDLHSELNLSSLELGDSALYFCASSVGGLAPSSTDTQYFGPGTRLTVL.

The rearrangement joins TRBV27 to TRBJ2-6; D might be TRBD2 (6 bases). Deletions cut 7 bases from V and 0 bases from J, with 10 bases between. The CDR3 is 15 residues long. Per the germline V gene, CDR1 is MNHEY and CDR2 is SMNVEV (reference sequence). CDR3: CASTLGGSGANVLTF. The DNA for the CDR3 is TGTGCCAGCACCCTGGGAGGCTCTGGGGCCAACGTCCTGACTTTC. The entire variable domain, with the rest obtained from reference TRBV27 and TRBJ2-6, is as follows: EAQVTQNPRYLITVTGKKLTVTCSQNMNHEYMSWYRQDPGLGLRQIYYSMNVEVTDKGDVPEGYKVSRKEKRNFPLILESPSPNQTSLYFCASTLGGSGANVLTFGAGSRLTVL.

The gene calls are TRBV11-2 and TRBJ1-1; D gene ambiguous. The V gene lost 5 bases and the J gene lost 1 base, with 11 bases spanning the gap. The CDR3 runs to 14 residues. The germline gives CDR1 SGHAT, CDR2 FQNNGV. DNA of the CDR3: TGTGCCAGCAGCACCCCTAACCGGAACACTGAAGCTTTCTTT. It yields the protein CASSTPNRNTEAFF.

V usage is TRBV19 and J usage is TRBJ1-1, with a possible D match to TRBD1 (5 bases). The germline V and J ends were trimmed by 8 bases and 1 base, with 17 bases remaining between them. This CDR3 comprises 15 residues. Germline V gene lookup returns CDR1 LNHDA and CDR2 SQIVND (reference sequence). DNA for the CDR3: TGTGCCAGTTGGCAAGGTAGGGGTGGGAACACTGAAGCTTTCTTT. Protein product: CASWQGRGGNTEAFF.

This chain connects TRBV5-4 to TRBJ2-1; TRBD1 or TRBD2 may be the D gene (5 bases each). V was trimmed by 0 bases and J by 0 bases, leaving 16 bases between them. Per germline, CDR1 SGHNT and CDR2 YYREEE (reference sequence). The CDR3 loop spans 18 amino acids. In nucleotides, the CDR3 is TGTGCCAGCAGCTTGGGTGGGAGAGAGGGGAGCTCCTACAATGAGCAGTTCTTC. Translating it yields CASSLGGREGSSYNEQFF.

The CDR3 region has the DNA TGTGCCAGTCAATCCCCCGGGACAGGGTTCTACGGCTACACCTTC. Protein sequence: CASQSPGTGFYGYTF. The rearrangement uses TRBV6-5 and TRBJ1-2, with 9 bases lining up with TRBD1. The J segment lost 8 bases and the V segment lost 9 bases, leaving 16 bases of the junction unmatched. The CDR3 extends over 15 amino acids. The germline V gene encodes CDR1 MNHEY and CDR2 SVGAGI.

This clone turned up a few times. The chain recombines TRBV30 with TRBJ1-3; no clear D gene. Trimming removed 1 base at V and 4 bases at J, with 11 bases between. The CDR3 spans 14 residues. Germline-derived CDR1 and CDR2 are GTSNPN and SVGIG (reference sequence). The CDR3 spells CAWSGGFSGNTIYF. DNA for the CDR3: TGTGCCTGGAGTGGCGGGTTTTCAGGAAACACCATATATTTT. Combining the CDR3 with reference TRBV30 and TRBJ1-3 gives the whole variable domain SQTIHQWPATLVQPVGSPLSLECTVEGTSNPNLYWYRQAAGRGLQLLFYSVGIGQISSEVPQNLSASRPQDRQFILSSKKLLLSDSGFYLCAWSGGFSGNTIYFGEGSWLTVV.

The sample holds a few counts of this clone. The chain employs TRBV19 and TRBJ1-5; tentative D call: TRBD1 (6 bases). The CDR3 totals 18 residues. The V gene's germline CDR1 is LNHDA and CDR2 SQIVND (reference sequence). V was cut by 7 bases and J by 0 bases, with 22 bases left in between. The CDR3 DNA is TGTGCCAGTACCGGGACACTTCTTTCCCCCTATAGCAATCAGCCCCAGCATTTT. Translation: CASTGTLLSPYSNQPQHF.

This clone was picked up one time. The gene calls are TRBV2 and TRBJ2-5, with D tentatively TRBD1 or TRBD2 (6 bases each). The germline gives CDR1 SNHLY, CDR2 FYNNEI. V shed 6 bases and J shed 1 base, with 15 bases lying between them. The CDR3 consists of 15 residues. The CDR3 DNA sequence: TGTGCCAGCAGGGGACTGGGGGCGCGCCAAGAGACCCAGTACTTC. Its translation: CASRGLGARQETQYF.

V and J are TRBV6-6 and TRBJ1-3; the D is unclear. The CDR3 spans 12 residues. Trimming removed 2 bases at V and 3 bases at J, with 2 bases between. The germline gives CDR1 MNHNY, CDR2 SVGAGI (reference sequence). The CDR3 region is CASSYSGNTIYF. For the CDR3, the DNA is TGTGCCAGCAGTTACAGTGGAAACACCATATATTTT.